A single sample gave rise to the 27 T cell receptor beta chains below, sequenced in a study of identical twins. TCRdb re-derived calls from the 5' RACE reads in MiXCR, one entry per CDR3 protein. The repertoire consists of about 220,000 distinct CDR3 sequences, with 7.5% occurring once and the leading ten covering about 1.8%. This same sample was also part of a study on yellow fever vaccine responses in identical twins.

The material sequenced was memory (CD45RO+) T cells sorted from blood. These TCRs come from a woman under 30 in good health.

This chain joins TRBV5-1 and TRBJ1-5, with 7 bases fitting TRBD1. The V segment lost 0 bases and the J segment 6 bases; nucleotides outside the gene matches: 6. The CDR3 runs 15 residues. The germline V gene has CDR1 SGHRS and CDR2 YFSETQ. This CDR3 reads CASSLEGGAGQPQHF. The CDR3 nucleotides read TGCGCCAGCAGCTTGGAAGGGGGCGCGGGTCAGCCCCAGCATTTT.

The CDR3 DNA reads as TGTGCCAGCAGTACGGGAGACTACAATGAGCAGTTCTTC. Protein product: CASSTGDYNEQFF. The chain carries TRBV6-4 and TRBJ2-1, with TRBD2 as a possible D gene (6 bases). The CDR3 is made up of 13 amino acids. The germline CDR1 and CDR2 sequences are MRHNA and SNTAGT. V lost 5 bases to trimming and J lost 3 bases, with 8 bases between them.

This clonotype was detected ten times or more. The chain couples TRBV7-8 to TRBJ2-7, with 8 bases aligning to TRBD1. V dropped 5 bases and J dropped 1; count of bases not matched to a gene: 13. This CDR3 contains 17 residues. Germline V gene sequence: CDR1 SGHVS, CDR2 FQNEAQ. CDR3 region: CASSVRRVDRGSYEQYF. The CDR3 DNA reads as TGTGCCAGCAGCGTCAGGAGGGTTGACAGGGGATCCTACGAGCAGTACTTC.

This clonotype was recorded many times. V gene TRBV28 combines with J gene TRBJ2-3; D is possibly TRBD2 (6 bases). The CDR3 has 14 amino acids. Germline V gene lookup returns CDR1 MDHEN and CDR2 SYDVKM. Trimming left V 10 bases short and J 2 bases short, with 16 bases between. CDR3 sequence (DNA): TGTGCCATCCCTTCCGCGGGAACCACAGATACGCAGTATTTT. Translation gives CAIPSAGTTDTQYF.

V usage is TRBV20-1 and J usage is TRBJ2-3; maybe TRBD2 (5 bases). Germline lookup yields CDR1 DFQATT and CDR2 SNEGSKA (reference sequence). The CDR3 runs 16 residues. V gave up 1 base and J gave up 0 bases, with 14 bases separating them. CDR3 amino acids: CSARVQQAESTDTQYF. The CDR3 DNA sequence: TGCAGTGCTAGAGTCCAGCAAGCGGAAAGCACAGATACGCAGTATTTT.

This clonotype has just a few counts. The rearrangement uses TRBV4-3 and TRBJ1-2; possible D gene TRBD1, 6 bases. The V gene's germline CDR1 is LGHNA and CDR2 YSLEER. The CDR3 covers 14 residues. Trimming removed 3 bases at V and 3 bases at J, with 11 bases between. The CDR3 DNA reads TGCGCCAGCAGCCACAGGGGTTTTGACTATGGCTACACCTTC. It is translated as CASSHRGFDYGYTF.

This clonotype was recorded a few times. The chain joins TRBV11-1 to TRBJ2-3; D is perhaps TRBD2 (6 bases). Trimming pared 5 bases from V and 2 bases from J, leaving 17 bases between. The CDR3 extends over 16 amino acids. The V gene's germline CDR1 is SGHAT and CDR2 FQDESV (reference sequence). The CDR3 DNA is TGTGCCAGCAGCCGAGGGCTCCGGGAGAACACAGATACGCAGTATTTT. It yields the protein CASSRGLRENTDTQYF.

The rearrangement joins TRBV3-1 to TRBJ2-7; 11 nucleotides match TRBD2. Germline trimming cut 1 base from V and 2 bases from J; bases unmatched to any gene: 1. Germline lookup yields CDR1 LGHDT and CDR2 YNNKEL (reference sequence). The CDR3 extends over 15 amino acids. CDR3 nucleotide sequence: TGTGCCAGCAGCCAAGCTAGCGGGAGGACCTACGAGCAGTACTTC. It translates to CASSQASGRTYEQYF.

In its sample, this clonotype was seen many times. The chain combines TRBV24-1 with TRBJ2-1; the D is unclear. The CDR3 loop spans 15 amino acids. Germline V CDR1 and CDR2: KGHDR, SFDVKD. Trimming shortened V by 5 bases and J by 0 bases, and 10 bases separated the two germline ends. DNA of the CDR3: TGTGCCACCAGTGGACTCGACGGCTCCTACAATGAGCAGTTCTTC. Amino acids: CATSGLDGSYNEQFF.

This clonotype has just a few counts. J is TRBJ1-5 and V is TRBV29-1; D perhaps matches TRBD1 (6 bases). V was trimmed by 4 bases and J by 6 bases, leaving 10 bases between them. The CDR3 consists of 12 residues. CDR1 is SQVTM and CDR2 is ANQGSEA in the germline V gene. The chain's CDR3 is CSVGLGGQPQHF. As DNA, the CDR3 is TGCAGCGTTGGATTAGGGGGTCAGCCCCAGCATTTT.

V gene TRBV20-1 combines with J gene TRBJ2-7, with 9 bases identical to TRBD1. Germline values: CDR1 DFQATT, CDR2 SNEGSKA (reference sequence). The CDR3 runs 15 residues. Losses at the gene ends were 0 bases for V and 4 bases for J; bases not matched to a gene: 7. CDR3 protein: CSARDSDRGSYEQYF. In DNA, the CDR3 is TGCAGTGCTAGAGATTCCGACAGGGGGTCATACGAGCAGTACTTC.

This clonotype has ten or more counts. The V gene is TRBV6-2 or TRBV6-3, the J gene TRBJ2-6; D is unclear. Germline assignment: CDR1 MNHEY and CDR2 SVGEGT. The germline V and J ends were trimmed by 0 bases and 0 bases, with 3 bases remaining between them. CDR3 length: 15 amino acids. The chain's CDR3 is CASSYSNSGANVLTF. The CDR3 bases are TGTGCCAGCAGTTACTCGAACTCTGGGGCCAACGTCCTGACTTTC.

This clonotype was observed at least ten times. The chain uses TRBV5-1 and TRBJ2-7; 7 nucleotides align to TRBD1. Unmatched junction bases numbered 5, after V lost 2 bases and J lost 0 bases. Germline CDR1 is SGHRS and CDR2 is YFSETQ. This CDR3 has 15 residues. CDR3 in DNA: TGCGCCAGCAGCTTAGGTTGGGACAGCTCCTACGAGCAGTACTTC. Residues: CASSLGWDSSYEQYF. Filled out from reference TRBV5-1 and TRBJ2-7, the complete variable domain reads KAGVTQTPRYLIKTRGQQVTLSCSPISGHRSVSWYQQTPGQGLQFLFEYFSETQRNKGNFPGRFSGRQFSNSRSEMNVSTLELGDSALYLCASSLGWDSSYEQYFGPGTRLTVT.

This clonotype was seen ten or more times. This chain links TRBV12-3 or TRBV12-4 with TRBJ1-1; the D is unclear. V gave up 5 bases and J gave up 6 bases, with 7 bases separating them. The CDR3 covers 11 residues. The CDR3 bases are TGTGCCAGCAGTCCTTCGTCTGAAGCTTTCTTT. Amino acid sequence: CASSPSSEAFF.

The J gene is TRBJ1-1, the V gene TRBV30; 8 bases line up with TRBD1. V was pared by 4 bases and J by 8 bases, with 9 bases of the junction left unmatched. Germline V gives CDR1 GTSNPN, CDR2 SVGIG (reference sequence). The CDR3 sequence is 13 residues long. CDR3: CAWNDRGGTEAFF. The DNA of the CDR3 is TGTGCCTGGAATGACAGGGGAGGAACCGAAGCTTTCTTT.

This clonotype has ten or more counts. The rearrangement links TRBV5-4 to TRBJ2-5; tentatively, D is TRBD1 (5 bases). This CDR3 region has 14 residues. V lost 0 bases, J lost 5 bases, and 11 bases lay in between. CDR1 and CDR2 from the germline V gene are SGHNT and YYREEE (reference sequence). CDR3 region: CASSLAQGSETQYF. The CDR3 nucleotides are TGTGCCAGCAGCTTGGCCCAGGGTAGTGAGACCCAGTACTTC.

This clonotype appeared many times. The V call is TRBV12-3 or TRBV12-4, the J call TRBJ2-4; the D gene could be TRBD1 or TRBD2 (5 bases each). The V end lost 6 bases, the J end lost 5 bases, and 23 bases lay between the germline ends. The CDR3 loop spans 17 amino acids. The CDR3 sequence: CASSQGRGRRRENIQYF. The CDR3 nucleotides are TGTGCCAGCAGCCAGGGTAGGGGACGGCGACGAGAAAACATTCAGTACTTC.

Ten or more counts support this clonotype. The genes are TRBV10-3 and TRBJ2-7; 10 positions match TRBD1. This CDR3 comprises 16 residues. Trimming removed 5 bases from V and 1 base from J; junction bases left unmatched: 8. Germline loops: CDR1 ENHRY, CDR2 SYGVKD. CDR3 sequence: CAISYSGTGESYEQYF. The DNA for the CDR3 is TGTGCCATCAGTTACTCCGGGACAGGGGAATCCTACGAGCAGTACTTC.

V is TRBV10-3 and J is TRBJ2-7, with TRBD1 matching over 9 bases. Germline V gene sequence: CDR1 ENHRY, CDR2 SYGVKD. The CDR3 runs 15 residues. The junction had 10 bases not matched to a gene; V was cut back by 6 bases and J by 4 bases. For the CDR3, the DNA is TGTGCCATCAGCGGGAACGGACAGGGGAGATACGAGCAGTACTTC. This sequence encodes CAISGNGQGRYEQYF.

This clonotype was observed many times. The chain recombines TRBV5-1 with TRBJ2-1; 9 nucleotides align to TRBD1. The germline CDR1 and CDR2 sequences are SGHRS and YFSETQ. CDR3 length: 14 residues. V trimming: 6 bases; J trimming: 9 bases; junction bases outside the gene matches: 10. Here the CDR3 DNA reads TGCGCCAGCAATGTCGGGACAGGGTATGGTGAGCAGTTCTTC. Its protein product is CASNVGTGYGEQFF.

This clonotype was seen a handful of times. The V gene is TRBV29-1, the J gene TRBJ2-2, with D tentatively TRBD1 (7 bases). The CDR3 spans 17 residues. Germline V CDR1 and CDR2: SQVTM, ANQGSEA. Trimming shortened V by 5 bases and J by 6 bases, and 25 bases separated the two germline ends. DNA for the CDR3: TGCAGCGTTCTCGGGTTCCGGGGGACAGAAAGTTCCGGGGAGCTGTTTTTT. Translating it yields CSVLGFRGTESSGELFF.

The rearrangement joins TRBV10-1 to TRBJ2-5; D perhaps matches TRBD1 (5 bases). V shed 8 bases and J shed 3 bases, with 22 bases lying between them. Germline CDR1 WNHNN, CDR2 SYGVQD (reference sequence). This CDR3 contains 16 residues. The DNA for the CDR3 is TGCGCCAGCTGCAGGGTACCCCCTTTATGGAAAGAGACCCAGTACTTC. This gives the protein CASCRVPPLWKETQYF.

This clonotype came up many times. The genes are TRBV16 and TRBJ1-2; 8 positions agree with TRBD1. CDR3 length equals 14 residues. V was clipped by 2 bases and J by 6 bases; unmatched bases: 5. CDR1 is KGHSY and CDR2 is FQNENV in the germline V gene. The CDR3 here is CASSQNTGGHGYTF. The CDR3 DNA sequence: TGTGCCAGCAGCCAAAACACAGGGGGTCATGGCTACACCTTC.

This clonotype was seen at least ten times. The CDR3 region is CASSKTGSYEQYF. CDR3 bases: TGTGCCAGCAGTAAGACAGGGTCCTACGAGCAGTACTTC. This chain links TRBV12-3 or TRBV12-4 with TRBJ2-7; TRBD1 aligns across 7 bases. J was trimmed by 1 base and V by 5 bases; bases with no gene match: 2. The CDR3 is 13 residues long.

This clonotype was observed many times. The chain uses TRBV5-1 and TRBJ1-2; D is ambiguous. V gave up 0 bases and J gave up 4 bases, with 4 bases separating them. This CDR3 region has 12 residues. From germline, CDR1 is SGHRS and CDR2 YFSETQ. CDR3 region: CASSLESYGYTF. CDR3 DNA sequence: TGCGCCAGCAGCTTGGAGAGCTATGGCTACACCTTC.

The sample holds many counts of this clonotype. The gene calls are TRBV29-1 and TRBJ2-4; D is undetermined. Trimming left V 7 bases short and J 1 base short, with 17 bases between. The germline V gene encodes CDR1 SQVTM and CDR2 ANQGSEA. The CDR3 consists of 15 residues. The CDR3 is CSAAEFSKAKNIQYF. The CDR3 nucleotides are TGCAGCGCAGCAGAATTTAGCAAGGCCAAAAACATTCAGTACTTC.

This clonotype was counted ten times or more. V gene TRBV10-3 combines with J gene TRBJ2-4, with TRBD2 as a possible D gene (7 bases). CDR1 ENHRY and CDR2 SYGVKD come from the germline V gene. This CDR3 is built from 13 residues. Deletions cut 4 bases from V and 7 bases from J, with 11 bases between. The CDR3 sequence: CAISGGRGNIQYF. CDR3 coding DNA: TGTGCCATCAGTGGAGGGAGGGGGAACATTCAGTACTTC.